The present T cell receptor (beta chain) was sequenced within a study of T cells in Graves' hyperthyroidism and ophthalmopathy. Points from the study as a whole: It was a median about seven months before onset that the model predicted ophthalmopathy. Researchers found most expanded thyroid clonotypes above 0.001 in blood as well.

Amplified TCR beta CDR3 regions derived from RNA transcripts. RT-PCR in the first round (using the HTBI primer set) targeted the TCR CDR3. TCRdb re-derived calls from the multiplex PCR reads in MiXCR, one entry per CDR3 protein. The table includes just over 550,000 distinct CDR3 sequences, more than 45% detected once. For Graves' hyperthyroidism to be stable, ophthalmopathy could not progress within 18 months. Lactation, pregnancy, other autoimmune disease or uncontrolled infection excluded patients. This CDR3 is 13 amino acids long. The V and J ends lost 3 bases and 8 bases respectively, with 11 bases between them. The V gene's germline CDR1 is DFQATT and CDR2 SNEGSKA (reference sequence). This clonotype was detected many times. The antigen remains unidentified.

The receptor's source is a woman between 18 and 30 years old with Graves' hyperthyroidism. Sequencing was done on a sample of peripheral blood or thyroid tissue (not recorded which). The V and J genes are TRBV20-1 and TRBJ1-6; D not certain. This chain's CDR3 is CSARRQRHSPLHF. The DNA of the CDR3 is TGCAGTGCTAGGCGTCAGAGACATTCACCCCTCCACTTT.